The T cell receptor (beta chain) under discussion was sequenced for a study of cytomegalovirus exposure and HLA in healthy donors. General observations from the study: TCR beta V- and J-gene trimming, according to a later analysis, was linked to a missense DCLRE1C variant.

The CDR3 is made up of 14 amino acids. In germline, CDR1 is SGHVS, CDR2 FNYEAQ. V lost 5 bases, J lost 3 bases, and 7 bases stayed unmatched. Both 60 Vbeta primers and 13 Jbeta primers went into the PCR. Profiling relied on immunoSEQ multiplex PCR, and the TCRdb table lists in-frame clones only, not all of them. This table holds 90,000 or so clones, around four fifths found once. On this clone itself: Its target is unknown.

The chain is built from TRBV7-6 and TRBJ2-7; 7 positions match TRBD1. The receptor comes from a man aged 25 to 45 in good health and CMV-seropositive. The sequenced sample consisted of PBMCs. The CDR3 is CASSPGQVLYEQYF. DNA of the CDR3: TGTGCCAGCAGCCCTGGACAGGTTCTCTACGAGCAGTACTTC.